The 30 T cell receptor beta chains listed next were all sequenced from one sample in a study of CD8+ T cells in alopecia areata. It was cDNA, reverse transcribed from extracted RNA, that served as the sequencing template. Only in-frame clones appear in the TCRdb table, and some are missing; sequencing was by immunoSEQ multiplex PCR. This sample has 180,000 or so clones, with about 63% found just once. Sequencing was performed on CD4+ T cells sorted from blood, taken at week 0. The receptors come from a human donor with alopecia areata.

The rearrangement uses TRBV30 and TRBJ1-2; D not certain. Germline-derived CDR1 and CDR2 are GTSNPN and SVGIG (reference sequence). The CDR3 spans 13 residues. Trimming took off 5 bases at V and 7 bases at J, with 17 bases between the two ends. CDR3 sequence (DNA): TGTGCCTGGGTGATTAGTGGGCATGGTGGCTACACCTTC. Translation gives CAWVISGHGGYTF.

The chain is built from TRBV15 and TRBJ2-2; no definite D call. Deletions cut 0 bases from V and 4 bases from J, with 3 bases between. The CDR3 has 13 amino acids. CDR1 LNHNV and CDR2 YYDKDF come from the germline V gene (reference sequence). The DNA of the CDR3 is TGTGCCACCAGCAGAGAAGGCACCGGGGAGCTGTTTTTT. Its translation is CATSREGTGELFF.

The chain couples TRBV25-1 to TRBJ1-6, with D maybe TRBD1 (5 bases). V lost 2 bases, J lost 7 bases, and 15 bases lay in between. Germline CDR1 is MGHDK and CDR2 is SYGVNS. This CDR3 has 16 residues. CDR3 bases: TGTGCCAGCAGTGAAACAGTGTTTGGACACAATTCACCCCTCCACTTT. The encoded protein is CASSETVFGHNSPLHF.

The genes are TRBV2 and TRBJ2-5; D unresolved. The V and J ends lost 5 bases and 4 bases respectively, with 11 bases between them. CDR1 and CDR2 from the germline V gene are SNHLY and FYNNEI. The CDR3 totals 13 residues. The CDR3, as DNA: TGTGCCAGCAGTCCCCGCTCCCTAGAGACCCAGTACTTC. This sequence encodes CASSPRSLETQYF.

This chain links TRBV30 with TRBJ1-2; 10 bases are shared with TRBD1. This CDR3 is built from 13 residues. Unmatched junction bases numbered 5, after V lost 4 bases and J lost 6 bases. Germline V gene data show CDR1 as GTSNPN and CDR2 as SVGIG (reference sequence). This CDR3 is CAWTRQGADGYTF. CDR3 sequence (DNA): TGTGCCTGGACCAGACAGGGGGCGGATGGCTACACCTTC.

The CDR3 here is CAWRQRDNSPLHF. CDR3 in DNA: TGTGCCTGGAGGCAGCGCGATAATTCACCCCTCCACTTT. The chain is built from TRBV30 and TRBJ1-6; D remains ambiguous. Per germline, CDR1 GTSNPN and CDR2 SVGIG (reference sequence). The CDR3 totals 13 residues. Trimming removed 3 bases from V and 5 bases from J, with 8 bases in between.

On this clone: This same CDR3 is encoded by further DNA sequences in the sample. This rearrangement joins TRBV7-3 to TRBJ2-6, with unresolved D. The CDR3 totals 13 residues. Germline V CDR1 and CDR2: SGHTA, FQGTGA. V gave up 6 bases and J gave up 0 bases, with 3 bases separating them. Written as DNA, the CDR3 is TGTGCCAGCAGTCCCTCTGGGGCCAACGTCCTGACTTTC. Protein: CASSPSGANVLTF.

This clone was counted only a few times. The chain combines TRBV29-1 with TRBJ2-5, with D hard to call. From germline, CDR1 is SQVTM and CDR2 ANQGSEA. The CDR3 loop spans 12 amino acids. The V end lost 7 bases, the J end lost 3 bases, and 12 bases lay between the germline ends. CDR3 protein: CSASFGKETQYF. The DNA of the CDR3 is TGCAGCGCCAGTTTTGGGAAAGAGACCCAGTACTTC.

The genes are TRBV4-1 and TRBJ1-4, with a weak D call TRBD1 (5 bases). This CDR3 region has 14 residues. With 8 bases removed from V and 3 bases from J, the gap between germline ends came to 13 bases. The germline V gene has CDR1 MGHRA and CDR2 YSYEKL. The CDR3 bases are TGCGCCAGCCGGGACGGACATTCTAATGAAAAACTGTTTTTT. Its protein product is CASRDGHSNEKLFF.

The chain carries TRBV6-5 and TRBJ2-7; TRBD1 might be the D (6 bases). From germline, CDR1 is MNHEY and CDR2 SVGAGI. The CDR3 sequence is 13 residues long. Trimming removed 10 bases from V and 2 bases from J, with 15 bases in between. The CDR3 spells CATSGTPPYEQYF. The CDR3 coding sequence is TGTGCCACCTCCGGGACACCTCCCTACGAGCAGTACTTC.

The chain couples TRBV5-1 to TRBJ1-2; no reliable D call. V gave up 6 bases and J gave up 0 bases, with 15 bases separating them. Germline V gives CDR1 SGHRS, CDR2 YFSETQ. The CDR3 totals 15 residues. The CDR3 reads CASTEGRIANYGYTF. CDR3 bases: TGCGCCAGCACAGAAGGCCGGATTGCTAACTATGGCTACACCTTC.

This clone was observed once. V is TRBV30 and J is TRBJ1-2; 9 bases are a match to TRBD1. Losses at the gene ends were 5 bases for V and 5 bases for J; bases not matched to a gene: 6. The CDR3 totals 13 residues. The V gene's germline CDR1 is GTSNPN and CDR2 SVGIG (reference sequence). The CDR3 here is CAWATGTGYGYTF. The CDR3 DNA sequence: TGTGCCTGGGCGACCGGGACAGGGTATGGCTACACCTTC. The variable domain in full, completed from reference TRBV30 and TRBJ1-2, reads SQTIHQWPATLVQPVGSPLSLECTVEGTSNPNLYWYRQAAGRGLQLLFYSVGIGQISSEVPQNLSASRPQDRQFILSSKKLLLSDSGFYLCAWATGTGYGYTFGSGTRLTVV.

In this sample, this clone turned up many times. This chain connects TRBV6-5 to TRBJ1-1; weak D call: TRBD1 (5 bases). This CDR3 region has 13 residues. The V gene lost 2 bases and the J gene lost 7 bases, with 11 bases spanning the gap. CDR1 MNHEY and CDR2 SVGAGI come from the germline V gene. The CDR3 DNA sequence: TGTGCCAGCAGTTACGTGGGGACTAGTGAAGCTTTCTTT. Protein: CASSYVGTSEAFF.

V usage is TRBV10-3 and J usage is TRBJ2-1, with D possibly being TRBD2 (5 bases). The CDR3 extends over 17 amino acids. V lost 4 bases to trimming and J lost 0 bases, with 16 bases between them. CDR1 and CDR2 from the germline V gene are ENHRY and SYGVKD. CDR3: CAISALDLPSSYNEQFF. CDR3 DNA: TGTGCCATCAGTGCTCTGGACTTACCTAGCTCCTACAATGAGCAGTTCTTC.

The rearrangement links TRBV19 to TRBJ2-2; D is undetermined. The CDR3 runs to 12 residues. Between the trimmed V and J ends, which lost 1 base and 9 bases, there was a span of 6 bases. Germline V gene data show CDR1 as LNHDA and CDR2 as SQIVND (reference sequence). This chain's CDR3 is CASSIGAWELFF. The CDR3 coding sequence is TGTGCCAGTAGTATAGGGGCATGGGAGCTGTTTTTT.

This chain connects TRBV30 to TRBJ1-6, with TRBD1 matching over 8 bases. V was clipped by 5 bases and J by 9 bases; unmatched bases: 9. CDR1 and CDR2 (germline): GTSNPN, SVGIG (reference sequence). The CDR3 is made up of 14 amino acids. The CDR3 sequence is CAWGRRTGSSPLHF. DNA for the CDR3: TGTGCCTGGGGCCGAAGGACAGGGAGTTCACCCCTCCACTTT. Drawing the rest from reference TRBV30 and TRBJ1-6, the complete variable domain is SQTIHQWPATLVQPVGSPLSLECTVEGTSNPNLYWYRQAAGRGLQLLFYSVGIGQISSEVPQNLSASRPQDRQFILSSKKLLLSDSGFYLCAWGRRTGSSPLHFGNGTRLTVT.

This sequence joins TRBV4-1 and TRBJ2-4; D possibly matches TRBD1 or TRBD2 (5 bases each). Germline assignment: CDR1 MGHRA and CDR2 YSYEKL. The CDR3 spans 14 residues. V was clipped by 4 bases and J by 0 bases, with 7 bases between them. CDR3 nucleotides: TGCGCCAGCAGCCCCGGGACAGCCAAAAACATTCAGTACTTC. Amino acids: CASSPGTAKNIQYF.

The J gene is TRBJ2-7, the V gene TRBV5-8; perhaps D is TRBD1 or TRBD2 (7 bases each). Trimming took off 3 bases at V and 1 base at J, with 14 bases between the two ends. The CDR3 covers 15 residues. Germline assignment: CDR1 SGHTS and CDR2 YDEGEE. Here the CDR3 DNA reads TGTGCCAGCAGCTGGGGGGGACAGAAGTCCTACGAGCAGTACTTC. Translation gives CASSWGGQKSYEQYF. Variable domain in full (rest from reference TRBV5-8 and TRBJ2-7): EAGVTQSPTHLIKTRGQQATLRCSPISGHTSVYWYQQALGLGLQFLLWYDEGEERNRGNFPPRFSGRQFPNYSSELNVNALELEDSALYLCASSWGGQKSYEQYFGPGTRLTVT.

The chain is built from TRBV15 and TRBJ1-1; D ambiguous. The V gene's germline CDR1 is LNHNV and CDR2 YYDKDF (reference sequence). The V end lost 0 bases, the J end lost 7 bases, and 9 bases lay between the germline ends. The CDR3 covers 13 residues. Here the CDR3 reads CATSRDSAYEAFF. CDR3 in DNA: TGTGCCACCAGCAGAGATAGCGCATATGAAGCTTTCTTT.

This chain uses TRBV6-5 with TRBJ1-1; D not resolved. CDR3 length: 13 residues. Per germline, CDR1 MNHEY and CDR2 SVGAGI. The V end lost 5 bases, the J end lost 1 base, and 8 bases lay between the germline ends. This CDR3 reads CASSDWGNTEAFF. The CDR3 coding sequence is TGTGCCAGCAGTGACTGGGGGAACACTGAAGCTTTCTTT.

The chain joins TRBV4-1 to TRBJ2-7; no clear D gene. CDR1 and CDR2 (germline): MGHRA, YSYEKL. This CDR3 region has 14 residues. V was pared by 0 bases and J by 3 bases, with 9 bases between. The CDR3 DNA sequence: TGCGCCAGCAGCCAAGATGGGCAGCGCTACGAGCAGTACTTC. Protein: CASSQDGQRYEQYF.

The chain employs TRBV7-2 and TRBJ2-1; TRBD2 might be the D (7 bases). The CDR3 is 13 residues long. CDR1 is SGHTA and CDR2 is FQGNSA in the germline V gene. With 7 bases removed from V and 9 bases from J, the gap between germline ends came to 16 bases. The CDR3 region has the DNA TGTGCCAGCAACCTCGGGGGGCCCGTTGAGCAGTTCTTC. This encodes CASNLGGPVEQFF.

The chain joins TRBV5-1 to TRBJ1-2; D is ambiguous. Germline V gene lookup returns CDR1 SGHRS and CDR2 YFSETQ. The length of the CDR3 is 13 residues. Trimming removed 4 bases at V and 5 bases at J, with 12 bases between. CDR3 nucleotide sequence: TGCGCCAGCAGCCTCCCGGACGGGTATGGCTACACCTTC. This gives the protein CASSLPDGYGYTF.

This sequence joins TRBV2 and TRBJ2-7; D unclear. The germline V gene has CDR1 SNHLY and CDR2 FYNNEI. CDR3 length: 15 amino acids. V lost 8 bases, J lost 3 bases, and 20 bases lay in between. The CDR3 nucleotides are TGTGCCAGCCGCGTGTCGGCTCAGCTGAACTACGAGCAGTACTTC. Amino acids: CASRVSAQLNYEQYF.

The chain employs TRBV14 and TRBJ1-1; D call uncertain. The germline CDR1 and CDR2 sequences are SGHDN and FVKESK. V lost 1 base to trimming and J lost 1 base, with 1 base between them. The CDR3 covers 12 residues. CDR3 sequence: CASSQGNTEAFF. The CDR3 DNA reads as TGTGCCAGCAGCCAAGGGAACACTGAAGCTTTCTTT.

The chain has TRBV30 and TRBJ1-4; D ambiguous. Trimming took off 3 bases at V and 4 bases at J, with 9 bases between the two ends. The CDR3 is 13 residues long. Germline-derived CDR1 and CDR2 are GTSNPN and SVGIG (reference sequence). The CDR3 is CAWSPKGNEKLFF. Written as DNA, the CDR3 is TGTGCCTGGAGCCCGAAGGGTAATGAAAAACTGTTTTTT.

V and J are TRBV30 and TRBJ2-5, with a possible D match to TRBD2 (5 bases). V was cut by 7 bases and J by 3 bases, with 18 bases left in between. The CDR3 runs 14 residues. Germline V lookup: CDR1 GTSNPN, CDR2 SVGIG (reference sequence). The CDR3 spells CASRRPLEEETQYF. The CDR3 nucleotides are TGTGCCTCCCGCCGGCCGTTGGAGGAAGAGACCCAGTACTTC.

CDR3 loop: CAHVESGANVLTF. The CDR3 DNA sequence: TGTGCCCACGTCGAGTCTGGGGCCAACGTCCTGACTTTC. The gene calls are TRBV7-9 and TRBJ2-6; no clear D gene. Between the trimmed V and J ends, which lost 11 bases and 1 base, there was a span of 9 bases. Germline values: CDR1 SEHNR, CDR2 FQNEAQ (reference sequence). The CDR3 runs 13 residues.

Note on this clone: The same CDR3 is also encoded by other DNA sequences in this sample. The chain carries TRBV5-1 and TRBJ2-2, with D perhaps TRBD1 or TRBD2 (5 bases each). The CDR3 loop spans 14 amino acids. The V gene lost 4 bases and the J gene lost 2 bases, with 9 bases spanning the gap. The germline V gene encodes CDR1 SGHRS and CDR2 YFSETQ. The CDR3 DNA reads TGCGCCAGCAGCCTAGGGACCAACACCGGGGAGCTGTTTTTT. This gives the protein CASSLGTNTGELFF.

The rearrangement links TRBV29-1 to TRBJ2-7; D unresolved. V lost 6 bases to trimming and J lost 0 bases, with 12 bases between them. The CDR3 runs 13 residues. CDR1 is SQVTM and CDR2 is ANQGSEA in the germline V gene. CDR3 sequence reads: CSVVGLPSYEQYF. The CDR3 nucleotides are TGCAGCGTAGTGGGGTTGCCCTCCTACGAGCAGTACTTC.